These T cell receptor beta chains were read from a single sample in a study of glioma-infiltrating T cells after dendritic cell vaccination. Some clones are missing from TCRdb's copy, which holds only in-frame ones; the method was immunoSEQ multiplex PCR. The top ten clones hold roughly 2.1% of a sample with around 90,000 clones, around four fifths of them seen once. The sample consisted of blood, taken after dendritic cell vaccination. The receptor source for this set is a human donor with glioblastoma. The CDR3 runs from the conserved cysteine through the conserved F or W. The D gene is left open where the match is weak. Clone size is not always given. Where it is, it says once, few, many or a class for expanded clones.

>TRBJ1-1|TRBD1|13|TRBV19|once
CASSMPSDRGAFF
TGTGCCAGTAGTATGCCTTCTGACAGGGGAGCTTTCTTT
>TRBJ2-2|TRBD2|15|TRBV7-3|.
CASSSSGRNTGELFF
TGTGCCAGCAGCTCTAGCGGGAGGAACACCGGGGAGCTGTTTTTT
>TRBJ2-1|.|15|TRBV7-7|.
CASSLRGGSWDEQFF
TGTGCCAGCAGCTTAAGGGGGGGCTCTTGGGATGAGCAGTTCTTC
>TRBJ2-2|.|15|TRBV7-9|.
CASSLRDPGTGELFF
TGTGCCAGCAGCCTGCGGGACCCAGGCACCGGGGAGCTGTTTTTT
>TRBJ1-5|.|15|TRBV7-8|.
CASSLVGQSNQPQHF
TGTGCCAGCAGCTTAGTTGGACAGAGCAATCAGCCCCAGCATTTT
>TRBJ2-5|TRBD1|14|TRBV5-1|.
CASSFGTGKETQYF
TGCGCCAGCAGCTTTGGGACAGGGAAAGAGACCCAGTACTTC
>TRBJ2-3|TRBD1|15|TRBV10-3|.
CAIMRTGQGADTQYF
TGTGCCATCATGCGGACAGGCCAGGGGGCAGATACGCAGTATTTT
>TRBJ1-2|TRBD1|16|TRBV5-4|.
CASSLDTGQGASGYTF
TGTGCCAGCAGCTTGGACACGGGACAGGGGGCTAGTGGCTACACCTTC
>TRBJ2-7|TRBD1|14|TRBV7-2|.
CASSLNRGQGEQYF
TGTGCCAGCAGCTTGAACAGGGGCCAGGGGGAGCAGTACTTC
>TRBJ1-5|TRBD1|15|TRBV6-5|.
CASSRTGEGDQPQHF
TGTGCCAGCAGTAGGACAGGGGAGGGGGATCAGCCCCAGCATTTT
>TRBJ2-7|.|12|TRBV14|.
CASSIGRYEQYF
TGTGCCAGCAGCATTGGTCGGTACGAGCAGTACTTC
>TRBJ2-1|.|13|TRBV6-6|.
CASLVGTSNEQFF
TGTGCCAGCCTAGTTGGGACTTCCAATGAGCAGTTCTTC
>TRBJ1-1|TRBD1|15|TRBV5-6|.
CASSTTGGKATEAFF
TGTGCCAGCAGCACGACAGGGGGTAAAGCAACTGAAGCTTTCTTT
>TRBJ1-4|.|14|TRBV5-1|.
CASSLAQLNEKLFF
TGCGCCAGCAGCTTGGCACAGTTGAATGAAAAACTGTTTTTT
>TRBJ2-3|.|15|TRBV7-3|.
CASSLNGKLTDTQYF
TGTGCCAGCAGCTTAAACGGGAAACTCACAGATACGCAGTATTTT
>TRBJ2-3|TRBD1|14|TRBV7-6|.
CASSLGRTGDTQYF
TGTGCCAGCAGCTTAGGCCGGACAGGGGATACGCAGTATTTT
>TRBJ2-2|TRBD1|17|TRBV2|.
CASRRPQGAPGAGELFF
TGTGCCAGCAGGAGACCACAGGGGGCTCCTGGGGCCGGGGAGCTGTTTTTT
>TRBJ2-7|.|15|TRBV6-5|.
CASSYRQGLPYEQYF
TGTGCCAGCAGTTACCGCCAGGGACTTCCCTACGAGCAGTACTTC